Following are 2 T cell receptor beta chains from one sample sequenced in a study of PD-1 blockade in classical Hodgkin lymphoma. The time point is: cycle 4 day 1 (C4D1), after 5 to 7 weeks of nivolumab. Brentuximab vedotin exposure varied, and every patient relapsed after autologous stem cell transplantation. With magnetic negative selection, CD4+ T cells were purified from PBMCs that had been thawed. Some clones are missing from TCRdb's copy, which holds only in-frame ones; the method was immunoSEQ multiplex PCR. The sample records roughly 30,000 clones, roughly 80% being singletons. The sequencing used CD4+ T cells from blood, collected before the fourth cycle of nivolumab. The source is a human donor with classical Hodgkin lymphoma.

The genes are TRBV6-5 and TRBJ2-5; tentatively, D is TRBD1 (5 bases). Germline loops: CDR1 MNHEY, CDR2 SVGAGI. This CDR3 is built from 13 residues. V gave up 2 bases and J gave up 5 bases, with 9 bases separating them. In DNA form, the CDR3 reads TGTGCCAGCAGTTACCAGGGTTGGGAGACCCAGTACTTC. Translation gives CASSYQGWETQYF.

The rearrangement joins TRBV2 to TRBJ1-4, with 9 positions matching TRBD1. The length of the CDR3 is 13 residues. Germline assignment: CDR1 SNHLY and CDR2 FYNNEI. V dropped 6 bases and J dropped 7; count of bases not matched to a gene: 3. The CDR3 DNA follows: TGTGCCAGCAGATTGGACAGGGGTGAAAAACTGTTTTTT. Translation gives CASRLDRGEKLFF.